The sequence of this T cell receptor beta chain was determined in a study of blood T cell repertoires in COVID-19. CDR1 and CDR2 from the germline V gene are LNHDA and SQIVND (reference sequence). CDR3 length: 13 residues. The V and J ends lost 7 bases and 8 bases respectively, with 15 bases between them. Generated by immunoSEQ multiplex PCR, the TCRdb table keeps only in-frame clones and is missing some. In the table there are approximately 310,000 clones, 85% of which are singletons. The origin of this receptor is a woman in her twenties or thirties who had been exposed to COVID-19. Sequencing was performed on PBMCs or T cells enriched from blood (not recorded which). V usage is TRBV19 and J usage is TRBJ1-5; D ambiguous. The CDR3 DNA follows: TGTGCCAGTACCGCGGTGGCCTTCGAGCCCCAGCATTTT. It yields the protein CASTAVAFEPQHF.